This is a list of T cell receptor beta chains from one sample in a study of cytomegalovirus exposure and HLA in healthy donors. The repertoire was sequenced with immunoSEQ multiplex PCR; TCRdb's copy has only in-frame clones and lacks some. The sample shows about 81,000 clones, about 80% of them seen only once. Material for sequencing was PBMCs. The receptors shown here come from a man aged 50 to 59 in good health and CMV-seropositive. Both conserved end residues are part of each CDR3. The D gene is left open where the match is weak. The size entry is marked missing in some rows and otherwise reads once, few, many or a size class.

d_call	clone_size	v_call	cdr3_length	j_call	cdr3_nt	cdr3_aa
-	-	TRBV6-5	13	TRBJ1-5	TGTGCCAGCAGTTACTCCCCGTCTCAGCCCCAGCATTTT	CASSYSPSQPQHF
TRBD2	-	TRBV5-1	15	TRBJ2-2	TGCGCCAGCAGCTTTATTGCGGGGGGCACCGGGGAGCTGTTTTTT	CASSFIAGGTGELFF
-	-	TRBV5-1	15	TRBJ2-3	TGCGCCAGCAGCTTGGGGCAGGGTGGTTTAAATACGCAGTATTTT	CASSLGQGGLNTQYF
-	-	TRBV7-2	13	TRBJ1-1	TGTGCCAGCAGCTTCACAGGGAACACTGAAGCTTTCTTT	CASSFTGNTEAFF
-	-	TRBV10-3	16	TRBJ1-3	TGTGCCATCAGACAGGTGCCCGAGATCTCTGGAAACACCATATATTTT	CAIRQVPEISGNTIYF
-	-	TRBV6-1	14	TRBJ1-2	TGTGCCAACACCCTCCCGCCGACGGGAGATGGCTACACCTTC	CANTLPPTGDGYTF
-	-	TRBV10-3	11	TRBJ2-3	TGTGCCATCGCAGGACTTGATACGCAGTATTTT	CAIAGLDTQYF
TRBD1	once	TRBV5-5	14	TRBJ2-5	TGTGCCAGCAGCTTGGGAGGGGGCTCGGAGACCCAGTACTTC	CASSLGGGSETQYF
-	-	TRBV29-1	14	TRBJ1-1	TGCAGCGTTGAATCCCCCTACCAGGGGACTGAAGCTTTCTTT	CSVESPYQGTEAFF
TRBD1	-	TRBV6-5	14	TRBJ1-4	TGTGCCAGCAGTGGACAGGGAGGAAATGAAAAACTGTTTTTT	CASSGQGGNEKLFF
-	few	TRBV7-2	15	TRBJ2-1	TGTGCCAGCAGTAGACCTAGGGGTAGCTACAATGAGCAGTTCTTC	CASSRPRGSYNEQFF
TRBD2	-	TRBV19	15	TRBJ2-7	TGTGCCAGTAGAATGAGCGGGAGCCCGGTCTACGAGCAGTACTTC	CASRMSGSPVYEQYF
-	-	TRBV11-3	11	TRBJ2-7	TGTGCCAGCAGCTTACGGTACGAGCAGTACTTC	CASSLRYEQYF
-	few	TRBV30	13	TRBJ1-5	TGTGCCTGGGGGGCACAGGGCGGTCAGCCCCAGCATTTT	CAWGAQGGQPQHF
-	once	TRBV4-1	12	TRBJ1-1	TGCGCCAGCAGGGGAGGGAACACTGAAGCTTTCTTT	CASRGGNTEAFF
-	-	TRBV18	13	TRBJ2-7	TGTGCCAGCTCACCTCCGTCCTCCTACGAGCAGTACTTC	CASSPPSSYEQYF
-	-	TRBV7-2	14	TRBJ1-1	TGTGCCAGCAGGCCGCAGGGGAGTTACACTGAAGCTTTCTTT	CASRPQGSYTEAFF
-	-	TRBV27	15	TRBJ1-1	TGTGCCAGCACCAGGGCTCCTTTCCCGAACACTGAAGCTTTCTTT	CASTRAPFPNTEAFF
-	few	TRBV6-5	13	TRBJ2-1	TGTGCCAGCAGAAAAACTAAAAACAATGAGCAGTTCTTC	CASRKTKNNEQFF
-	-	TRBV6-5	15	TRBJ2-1	TGTGCCAGCAGTTATCAAATGGTGGGGGGCAATGAGCAGTTCTTC	CASSYQMVGGNEQFF
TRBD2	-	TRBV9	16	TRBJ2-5	TGTGCCAGCAGCACCTTTGCGGGACTAGCGGGTGAGACCCAGTACTTC	CASSTFAGLAGETQYF
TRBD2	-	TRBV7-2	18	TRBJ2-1	TGTGCCAGCAGCTCCGCGGGGACGACTAGCGGCCGGTCGAGTAAGCAGTTCTTC	CASSSAGTTSGRSSKQFF
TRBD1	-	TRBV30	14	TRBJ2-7	TGTGCCTGGGACCGGGACAGGGGGTACTACGAGCAGTACTTC	CAWDRDRGYYEQYF
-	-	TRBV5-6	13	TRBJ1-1	TGTGCCAGCAGCTTGGCTGGGGGCGACCAACCTTTCTTT	CASSLAGGDQPFF
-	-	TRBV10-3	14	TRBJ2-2	TGTGCCATCATGCGGTCATCGGACACCGGGGAGCTGTTTTTT	CAIMRSSDTGELFF
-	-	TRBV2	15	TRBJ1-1	TGTGCCAGCAGGGGGGCCGTTGGGCAGAACACTGAAGCTTTCTTT	CASRGAVGQNTEAFF
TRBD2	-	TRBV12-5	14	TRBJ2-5	TGTGCTAGTGGTCTTGGACTAGCGCTTGAGACCCAGTACTTC	CASGLGLALETQYF
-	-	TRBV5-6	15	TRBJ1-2	TGTGCCAGCAGCTTGGCCCCCTCAGGTGCCTATGGCTACACCTTC	CASSLAPSGAYGYTF
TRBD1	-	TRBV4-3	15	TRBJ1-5	TGCGCCAGCAGCCAGACCGGGACAGCAAATCAGCCCCAGCATTTT	CASSQTGTANQPQHF
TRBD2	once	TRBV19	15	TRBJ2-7	TGTGCCAGTAACACCGGACTAGCGAATTCCTACGAGCAGTACTTC	CASNTGLANSYEQYF
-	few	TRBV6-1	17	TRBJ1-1	TGTGCCAGCAGTGAAGCGTTTCGGACAGCTGCGGGCACTGAAGCTTTCTTT	CASSEAFRTAAGTEAFF
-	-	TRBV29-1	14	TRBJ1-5	TGCAGCGTCGCAGCGCACGGATCCGATCAGCCCCAGCATTTT	CSVAAHGSDQPQHF
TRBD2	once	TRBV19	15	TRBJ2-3	TGTGCCAGTAGTGTGAGCGGGAGACTCCAGAATACGCAGTATTTT	CASSVSGRLQNTQYF
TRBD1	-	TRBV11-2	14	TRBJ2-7	TGTGCCAGCAGCTTAGCAGGGGACAGTTACGAGCAGTACTTC	CASSLAGDSYEQYF
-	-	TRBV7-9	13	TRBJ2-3	TGTGCCAGCAGCTTAGCGAGGGAGGATACGCAGTATTTT	CASSLAREDTQYF
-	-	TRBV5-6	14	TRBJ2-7	TGTGCCAGCAGCTCCGTCGGGGATAGCTACGAGCAGTACTTC	CASSSVGDSYEQYF
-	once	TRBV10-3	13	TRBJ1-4	TGTGCCATCAGCCGGGACATTCTTGAAAAACTGTTTTTT	CAISRDILEKLFF
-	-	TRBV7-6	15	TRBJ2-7	TGTGCCAGCAGCTCCGATTTGACACGAACCTACGAGCAGTACTTC	CASSSDLTRTYEQYF
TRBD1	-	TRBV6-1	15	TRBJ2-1	TGTGCCAGCGTGAGGACAGGGGGCTCCTACAATGAGCAGTTCTTC	CASVRTGGSYNEQFF
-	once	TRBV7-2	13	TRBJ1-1	TGTGCCAGCAGCTTAGAACAGGGCACTGAAGCTTTCTTT	CASSLEQGTEAFF